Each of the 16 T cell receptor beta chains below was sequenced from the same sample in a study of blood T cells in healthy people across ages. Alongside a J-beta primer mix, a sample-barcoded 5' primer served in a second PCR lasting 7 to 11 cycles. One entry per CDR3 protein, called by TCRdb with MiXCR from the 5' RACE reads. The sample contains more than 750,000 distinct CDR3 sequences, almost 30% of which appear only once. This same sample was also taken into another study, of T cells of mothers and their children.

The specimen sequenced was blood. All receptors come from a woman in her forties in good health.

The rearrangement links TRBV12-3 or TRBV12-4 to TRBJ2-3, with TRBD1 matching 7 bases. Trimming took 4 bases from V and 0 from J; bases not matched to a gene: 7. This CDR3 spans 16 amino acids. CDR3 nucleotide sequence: TGTGCCAGCAGTTCCTTCGAACAGGGGAGCACAGATACGCAGTATTTT. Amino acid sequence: CASSSFEQGSTDTQYF.

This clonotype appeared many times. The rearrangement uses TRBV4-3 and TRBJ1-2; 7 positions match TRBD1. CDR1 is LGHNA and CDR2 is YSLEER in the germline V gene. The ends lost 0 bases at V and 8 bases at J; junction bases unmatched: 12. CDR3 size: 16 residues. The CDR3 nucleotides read TGCGCCAGCAGCCAAGAGGCCCGCCGGGTAGGGGGCGGCTACACCTTC. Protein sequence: CASSQEARRVGGGYTF.

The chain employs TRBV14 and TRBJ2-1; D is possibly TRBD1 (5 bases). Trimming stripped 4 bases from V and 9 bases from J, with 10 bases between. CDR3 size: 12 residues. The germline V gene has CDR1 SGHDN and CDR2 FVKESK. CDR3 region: CASSPGQLEQFF. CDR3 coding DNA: TGTGCCAGCAGCCCCGGACAACTTGAGCAGTTCTTC.

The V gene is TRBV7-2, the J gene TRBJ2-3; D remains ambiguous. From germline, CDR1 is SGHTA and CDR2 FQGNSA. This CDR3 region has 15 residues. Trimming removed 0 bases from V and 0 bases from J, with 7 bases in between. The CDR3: CASSLAIGSTDTQYF. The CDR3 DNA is TGTGCCAGCAGCTTAGCGATCGGGAGCACAGATACGCAGTATTTT. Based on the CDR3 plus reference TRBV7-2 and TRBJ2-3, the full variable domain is GAGVSQSPSNKVTEKGKDVELRCDPISGHTALYWYRQSLGQGLEFLIYFQGNSAPDKSGLPSDRFSAERTGGSVSTLTIQRTQQEDSAVYLCASSLAIGSTDTQYFGPGTRLTVL.

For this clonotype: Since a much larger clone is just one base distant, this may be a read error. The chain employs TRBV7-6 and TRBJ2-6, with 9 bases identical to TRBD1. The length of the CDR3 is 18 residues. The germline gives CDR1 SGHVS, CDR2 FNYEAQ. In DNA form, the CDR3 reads TGTGCCAGCAGCTCCGGGACAGGGCTTTCCTCTGGGGCCAACGTCCGGACTTTC. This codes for CASSSGTGLSSGANVRTF.

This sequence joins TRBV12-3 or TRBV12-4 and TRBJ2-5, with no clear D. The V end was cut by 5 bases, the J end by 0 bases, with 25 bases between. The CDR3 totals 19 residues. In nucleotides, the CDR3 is TGTGCCAGCAGTCGCCCGAGAAAGGGTCTAGGGCCGTACCAAGAGACCCAGTACTTC. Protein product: CASSRPRKGLGPYQETQYF.

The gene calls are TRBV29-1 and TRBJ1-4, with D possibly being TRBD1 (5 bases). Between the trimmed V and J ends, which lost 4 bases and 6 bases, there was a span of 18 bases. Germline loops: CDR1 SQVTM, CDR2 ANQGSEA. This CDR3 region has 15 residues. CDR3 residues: CSVVSGQESHEKLFF. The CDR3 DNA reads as TGCAGCGTTGTATCAGGGCAAGAGAGCCATGAAAAACTGTTTTTT.

CDR3 residues: CASFRQGANEAFF. CDR3 bases: TGTGCCAGCTTCAGACAGGGGGCGAATGAAGCTTTCTTT. The chain employs TRBV27 and TRBJ1-1; TRBD1 aligns across 10 bases. Trimming took 8 bases from V and 7 from J; bases not matched to a gene: 7. Looked up from germline, CDR1 is MNHEY and CDR2 is SMNVEV (reference sequence). CDR3 size: 13 residues.

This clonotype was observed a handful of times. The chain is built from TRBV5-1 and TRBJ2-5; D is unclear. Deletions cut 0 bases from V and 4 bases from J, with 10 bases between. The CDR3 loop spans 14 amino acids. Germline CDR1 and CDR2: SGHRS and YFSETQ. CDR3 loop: CASSLEARRETQYF. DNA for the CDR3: TGCGCCAGCAGCTTGGAGGCCCGACGAGAGACCCAGTACTTC.

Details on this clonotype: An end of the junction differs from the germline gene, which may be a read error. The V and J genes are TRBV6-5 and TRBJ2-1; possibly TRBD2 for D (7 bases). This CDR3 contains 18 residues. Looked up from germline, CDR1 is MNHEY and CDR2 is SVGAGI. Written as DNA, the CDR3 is TGCGCCAGCAGTTACGGGACGGGGGGCCCAGCGGGCGACAATGAGCAGTTCTTC. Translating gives CASSYGTGGPAGDNEQFF.

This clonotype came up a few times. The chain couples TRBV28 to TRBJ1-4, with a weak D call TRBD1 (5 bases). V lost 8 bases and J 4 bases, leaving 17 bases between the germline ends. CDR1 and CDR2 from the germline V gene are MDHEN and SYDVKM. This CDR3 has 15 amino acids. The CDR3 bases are TGTGCCAGCGGAGCCCCGGGGGGGGGTAATGAAAAACTGTTTTTT. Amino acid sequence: CASGAPGGGNEKLFF.

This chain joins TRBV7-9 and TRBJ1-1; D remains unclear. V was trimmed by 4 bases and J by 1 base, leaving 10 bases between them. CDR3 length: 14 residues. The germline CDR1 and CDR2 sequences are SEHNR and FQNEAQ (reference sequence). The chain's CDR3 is CASSSGEQNTEAFF. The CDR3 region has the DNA TGTGCCAGCAGCTCCGGGGAACAGAACACTGAAGCTTTCTTT.

CDR3 DNA: TGCAGCGTTCTAGCGGGGGGGAGAGGGACCGGGGAGCTGTTTTTT. Its translation is CSVLAGGRGTGELFF. The chain couples TRBV29-1 to TRBJ2-2; 12 bases align to TRBD2. With V trimmed by 5 bases and J by 5 bases, 6 bases remained unmatched. The CDR3 is made up of 15 amino acids. Germline V gives CDR1 SQVTM, CDR2 ANQGSEA.

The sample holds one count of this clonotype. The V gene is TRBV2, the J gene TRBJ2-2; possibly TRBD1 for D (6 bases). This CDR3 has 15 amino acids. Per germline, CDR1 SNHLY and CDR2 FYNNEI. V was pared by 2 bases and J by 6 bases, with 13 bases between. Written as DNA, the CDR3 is TGTGCCAGCAGTGAAAGGGCCAGGGGACCCGGGGAGCTGTTTTTT. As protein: CASSERARGPGELFF.

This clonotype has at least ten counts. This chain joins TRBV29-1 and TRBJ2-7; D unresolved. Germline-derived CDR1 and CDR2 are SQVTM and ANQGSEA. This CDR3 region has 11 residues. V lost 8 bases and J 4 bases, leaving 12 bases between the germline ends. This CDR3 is CSIIHGYEQYF. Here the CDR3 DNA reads TGCAGCATCATCCATGGGTACGAGCAGTACTTC.

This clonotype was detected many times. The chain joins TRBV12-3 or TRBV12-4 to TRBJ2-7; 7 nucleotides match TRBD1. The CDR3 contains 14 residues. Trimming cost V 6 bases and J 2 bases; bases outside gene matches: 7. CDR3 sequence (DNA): TGTGCCAGCAGCGTAGGACAGGAAACCTACGAGCAGTACTTC. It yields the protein CASSVGQETYEQYF.